Listed below are T cell receptor beta chains from one sample, sequenced in a study of shared clonotypes between healthy human individuals. Sequencing was performed with immunoSEQ multiplex PCR; in TCRdb, only in-frame clones are kept and a portion is missing. This repertoire shows roughly 1 million clones, about 70% found once; its top ten account for about 1.5%. Material: memory CD4+ T cells sorted from blood. The origin of the receptors is a young man in good health. CDR3s include the opening cysteine and the closing phenylalanine or tryptophan. The order of the fields is V gene, clone size, D gene, J gene, CDR3 DNA, CDR3 protein. D genes are given only for firm matches. The size of a clone is reported for some rows only, either as once, few or many, or as a class for expanded clones.

>TRBV6-6|few|TRBD2|TRBJ2-1
TGTGCCAGCATCGATGGGGGGGGGTCCTACAATGAGCAGTTCTTC
CASIDGGGSYNEQFF
>TRBV19|-|-|TRBJ1-4
TGTGCCAGTAGTATAGATCGTGGGCAGTCCAATGAAAAACTGTTTTTT
CASSIDRGQSNEKLFF
>TRBV19|-|TRBD1|TRBJ2-6
TGTGCCAGTAGTCGACAGGGCTATGGGGCCAACGTCCTGACTTTC
CASSRQGYGANVLTF
>TRBV7-9|once|-|TRBJ1-2
TGTGCCAGCAGCTTAGGGGGGGTTGTAAGTCTCGACACCTTC
CASSLGGVVSLDTF
>TRBV6-5|few|TRBD2|TRBJ2-1
TGTGCCAGCAGACTCAGCGGGGGGGTCTACAATGAGCAGTTCTTC
CASRLSGGVYNEQFF
>TRBV5-1|-|TRBD1|TRBJ2-6
TGCGCCAGCAGCCGAGGGACAGGGGAGGGTGGGGCCAACGTCCTGACTTTC
CASSRGTGEGGANVLTF
>TRBV19|-|-|TRBJ1-4
TGTGCCAGTAGTATGGGGGGACCGACCGCTAATGAAAAACTGTTTTTT
CASSMGGPTANEKLFF
>TRBV11-3|-|-|TRBJ1-6
TGTGCCAGCAGCAGGGGATGGGATTCACCCCTCCACTTT
CASSRGWDSPLHF
>TRBV27|-|TRBD1|TRBJ2-3
TGTGCCAGCAGTTTTAGGGGGACAGGGGGTGGCACGAATACGCAGTATTTT
CASSFRGTGGGTNTQYF
>TRBV7-7|-|-|TRBJ2-5
TGTGCTAGCAGTCCGGACCGGGGGACCCAGTACTTC
CASSPDRGTQYF
>TRBV7-2|-|-|TRBJ2-6
TGTGCCAGCAGCTCCCGGAGGGTGGGTGGGGCCAACGTCCTGACTTTC
CASSSRRVGGANVLTF
>TRBV10-3|few|-|TRBJ1-1
TGTGCCATCAGTGATCCCGGGACACAGAACACTGAAGCTTTCTTT
CAISDPGTQNTEAFF
>TRBV7-9|few|-|TRBJ2-5
TGTGCCAGCAGCCTCCGACTAGAGACAAAAGAGACCCAGTACTTC
CASSLRLETKETQYF
>TRBV7-2|-|-|TRBJ2-3
TGTGCCAGCAGCTTAGCGAGAGGGAGGTACACAGATACGCAGTATTTT
CASSLARGRYTDTQYF
>TRBV29-1|-|-|TRBJ2-7
TGCAGCTCGCGGACCGAACTCAACGAGCAGTACTTC
CSSRTELNEQYF
>TRBV2|few|-|TRBJ1-1
TGTGCCAGCAGTGAAGCTATGAACACTGAAGCTTTCTTT
CASSEAMNTEAFF
>TRBV11-2|-|TRBD2|TRBJ2-3
TGTGCCAGCAGCCCCGTAGTCGGGAGGGCCACAGATACGCAGTATTTT
CASSPVVGRATDTQYF
>TRBV5-1|-|TRBD1|TRBJ1-2
TGCGCCAGCGCACAGGGGGAGTACTATGGCTACACCTTC
CASAQGEYYGYTF
>TRBV19|many|TRBD1|TRBJ1-1
TGTGCCAGTAGATGGACAGGGCTGAACACTGAAGCTTTCTTT
CASRWTGLNTEAFF
>TRBV6-6|-|-|TRBJ1-1
TGTGCCAGCAGTCTGGGGGCAAACACTGAAGCTTTCTTT
CASSLGANTEAFF
>TRBV5-1|-|-|TRBJ1-2
TGCGCCAGCAGCCTACCGAACCAAGATGGCTACACCTTC
CASSLPNQDGYTF
>TRBV2|once|-|TRBJ2-3
TGTGCCAGCAGTTCCGGACTCGGCACAGATACGCAGTATTTT
CASSSGLGTDTQYF
>TRBV7-2|-|-|TRBJ2-3
TGTGCCAGCAGCTTTGGGAGGTATGCAGATACGCAGTATTTT
CASSFGRYADTQYF
>TRBV6-1|-|-|TRBJ2-7
TGTGCCAGCAGTGAAGACCAGCCAGGCCACTACGAGCAGTACTTC
CASSEDQPGHYEQYF
>TRBV30|-|TRBD1|TRBJ1-1
TGTGCCTGGGGGGGACAGGTGAACACTGAAGCTTTCTTT
CAWGGQVNTEAFF
>TRBV5-1|-|-|TRBJ2-7
TGCGCCAGCAGCTTGGGTGACCTCAGGCTTGTCCACGAGCAGTACTTC
CASSLGDLRLVHEQYF
>TRBV6-5|-|-|TRBJ1-6
TGTGCCAGCAGTTACGGGGGGCAGGGGCTTTCACCCCTCCACTTT
CASSYGGQGLSPLHF
>TRBV28|-|TRBD1|TRBJ1-5
TGTGCCAGCAGTGGGACAGGGTTGGAACAGCCCCAGCATTTT
CASSGTGLEQPQHF
>TRBV11-2|-|-|TRBJ2-3
TGTGCCAGCAGCTCAGCGGACTTCTCAGATACGCAGTATTTT
CASSSADFSDTQYF
>TRBV27|-|-|TRBJ1-1
TGTGCCAGCAGTGGGGGGGCAGGGCAAGCTTTCTTT
CASSGGAGQAFF
>TRBV30|few|-|TRBJ2-3
TGTGCCTGGAGGCGACTAGTTTCAGATACGCAGTATTTT
CAWRRLVSDTQYF
>TRBV5-6|few|-|TRBJ2-1
TGTGCCAGCAGCTTGTGGGGGAGAACCTACAATGAGCAGTTCTTC
CASSLWGRTYNEQFF
>TRBV10-3|once|TRBD2|TRBJ2-3
TGTGCCATCAGTGACCTAGCGGGAGTGGATCGCACAGATACGCAGTATTTT
CAISDLAGVDRTDTQYF
>TRBV2|once|-|TRBJ2-1
TGTGCCAGCAGTGTCAGCTACAATGAGCAGTTCTTC
CASSVSYNEQFF
>TRBV2|-|-|TRBJ2-3
TGTGCCAGCAGTGAAGGTTGGCCGAGCACAGATACGCAGTATTTT
CASSEGWPSTDTQYF
>TRBV7-9|-|-|TRBJ1-2
TGTGCCAGCAGTAGGGAGGAATATGGCTACACCTTC
CASSREEYGYTF
>TRBV6-1|-|TRBD2|TRBJ2-7
TGTGCCAGCAGCCGCCTACTAGCGGGGGCATACGAGCAGTACTTC
CASSRLLAGAYEQYF
>TRBV12-5|-|TRBD1|TRBJ2-1
TGTGCTAGTGGACAGGGACAGGGGTCCTATAATGAGCAGTTCTTC
CASGQGQGSYNEQFF
>TRBV11-1|-|-|TRBJ2-7
TGTGCCAGCAGCTTAGAGGGCAACTACGAGCAGTACTTC
CASSLEGNYEQYF
>TRBV29-1|-|-|TRBJ1-6
TGCAGCGTGGGTGGGCCCTCCGGGTCACCCCTCCACTTT
CSVGGPSGSPLHF
>TRBV6-7|-|-|TRBJ1-5
TGTGCCAGCAGTTATGTTCCGACTGAAAACCTCCATAGCAATCAGCCCCAGCATTTT
CASSYVPTENLHSNQPQHF
>TRBV30|-|TRBD1|TRBJ1-2
TGTGCCTGGAGTGACAGGGGGCGCAAGTATGGCTACACCTTC
CAWSDRGRKYGYTF
>TRBV6-5|-|-|TRBJ1-3
TGTGCCAGCACCACGGCAGGTTCATACACCATATATTTT
CASTTAGSYTIYF
>TRBV10-2|-|-|TRBJ1-3
TGCGCCAGCAGTGAGCATGGTAGCAGAGCTTTTCTCTCTGGAAACACCATATATTTT
CASSEHGSRAFLSGNTIYF
>TRBV12-5|-|-|TRBJ2-7
TGTGCTAGTGGTTTGGTCGTTGGAGGGGAGGATGACTACGAGCAGTACTTC
CASGLVVGGEDDYEQYF
>TRBV5-1|few|-|TRBJ1-4
TGCGCCAGCAGGGAGGGGTTGACTAATGAAAAACTGTTTTTT
CASREGLTNEKLFF
>TRBV7-9|-|TRBD1|TRBJ2-7
TGTGCCAGCAGCTCCTTGAGACAGGGTGGTCACGAGCAGTACTTC
CASSSLRQGGHEQYF
>TRBV30|many|-|TRBJ2-6
TGTGCCTGGAGTCCGGGGGGGGCCAACGTCCTGACTTTC
CAWSPGGANVLTF
>TRBV18|-|-|TRBJ2-3
TGTGCCAGCCTCGGGGTCCTCACAGATACGCAGTATTTT
CASLGVLTDTQYF
>TRBV5-1|-|-|TRBJ1-5
TGCGCCAGCAGCTCGGACTTGAACCAGCCCCAGCATTTT
CASSSDLNQPQHF
>TRBV4-3|-|TRBD2|TRBJ2-3
TGCGCCAGCAGCCTTAACCCACTAGCGCTAAGCACAGATACGCAGTATTTT
CASSLNPLALSTDTQYF
>TRBV7-9|few|TRBD1|TRBJ1-2
TGTGCCAGCAGCTCCAGGGGGGGCTATGGCTACACCTTC
CASSSRGGYGYTF
>TRBV28|-|-|TRBJ1-2
TGTGCCAGCAGGGGGACGGTCTATGGCTACACCTTC
CASRGTVYGYTF
>TRBV2|-|-|TRBJ2-4
TGTGCCAGCAGTGAAGGGGGTCTAGCCAAAAACATTCAGTACTTC
CASSEGGLAKNIQYF
>TRBV5-1|-|-|TRBJ2-7
TGCGCCAGCAATCCGTTCGGCGGGGTCTACGAGCAGTACTTC
CASNPFGGVYEQYF